This T cell receptor (beta chain) was observed in a study of T cells after yellow fever vaccination. In its sample, this clonotype was seen a few times. TCRdb recomputed calls from the 5' RACE reads with MiXCR, one row per CDR3 protein. The table includes hundreds of thousands of distinct CDR3 sequences, roughly 3.5% detected once. The CDR3 is 15 residues long. CDR1 is SGHVS, CDR2 FNYEAQ, per germline. After removal of 2 bases from V and 2 bases from J, the junction contained 3 bases not matched to a gene. The chain carries TRBV7-6 and TRBJ2-3; 8 nucleotides line up with TRBD2. The clonotype originates from a man younger than 35 who received the YFV17D yellow fever vaccine. The specimen was PBMCs, collected on the day of the yellow fever booster vaccination. CDR3 in amino acids: CASSLSGLATDTQYF. In DNA form, the CDR3 reads TGTGCCAGCAGCTTATCCGGACTAGCCACAGATACGCAGTATTTT.